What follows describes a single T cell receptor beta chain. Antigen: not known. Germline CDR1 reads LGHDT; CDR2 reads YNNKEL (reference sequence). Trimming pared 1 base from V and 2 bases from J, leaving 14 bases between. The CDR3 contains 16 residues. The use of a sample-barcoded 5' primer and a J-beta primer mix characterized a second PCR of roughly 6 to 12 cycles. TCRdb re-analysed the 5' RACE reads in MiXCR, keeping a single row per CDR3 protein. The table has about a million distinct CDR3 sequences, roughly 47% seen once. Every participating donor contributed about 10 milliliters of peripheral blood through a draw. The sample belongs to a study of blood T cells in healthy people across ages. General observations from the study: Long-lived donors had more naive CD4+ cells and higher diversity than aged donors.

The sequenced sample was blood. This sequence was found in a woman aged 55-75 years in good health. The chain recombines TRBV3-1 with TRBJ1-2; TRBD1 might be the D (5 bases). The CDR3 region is CASSQAGRRTNYGYTF. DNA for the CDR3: TGTGCCAGCAGCCAAGCCGGGAGGAGGACAAACTATGGCTACACCTTC.